This entry lists 7 T cell receptor beta chains sequenced from one sample in a study of T cells in Graves' hyperthyroidism and ophthalmopathy. RNA transcripts yielded amplified TCR beta CDR3 regions. First-round RT-PCR of the TCR CDR3 relied on the HTBI primer set. Each CDR3 protein gets one entry after TCRdb re-called the multiplex PCR reads with MiXCR. The sample contains a few hundred thousand distinct CDR3 sequences, roughly 20% of which appear only once. The sequenced material came from blood. Receptors originate from a man aged 18 to 30 with Graves' ophthalmopathy.

This clonotype was seen ten or more times. The rearrangement links TRBV3-1 to TRBJ2-1, with TRBD1 matching 9 bases. The ends lost 0 bases at V and 4 bases at J; junction bases unmatched: 7. The CDR3 contains 17 residues. The germline V gene has CDR1 LGHDT and CDR2 YNNKEL (reference sequence). CDR3 sequence reads: CASSQDQGTGWYNEQFF. The CDR3 DNA is TGTGCCAGCAGCCAAGATCAAGGGACAGGGTGGTACAATGAGCAGTTCTTC.

In its sample, this clonotype was seen many times. The chain couples TRBV5-1 to TRBJ2-7; TRBD1 matches at 9 bases. Germline V CDR1 and CDR2: SGHRS, YFSETQ. This CDR3 has 14 residues. J gave up 5 bases and V 4 bases, and 7 bases lay outside the gene matches. CDR3 coding DNA: TGCGCCAGCAGCCTAGAGTGGACAGGGGACGAGCAGTACTTC. It specifies CASSLEWTGDEQYF.

This clonotype was seen more than once but under ten times. The chain recombines TRBV20-1 with TRBJ2-2; 10 bases line up with TRBD2. From germline, CDR1 is DFQATT and CDR2 SNEGSKA (reference sequence). The CDR3 sequence is 19 residues long. The V segment lost 0 bases and the J segment 4 bases; nucleotides outside the gene matches: 14. The CDR3 loop reads CSARDWSRAGGPGTGELFF. DNA of the CDR3: TGCAGTGCTAGAGATTGGAGTCGAGCGGGGGGGCCGGGCACCGGGGAGCTGTTTTTT.

This clonotype has ten or more counts. V usage is TRBV27 and J usage is TRBJ1-1, with D possibly being TRBD1 (6 bases). The CDR3 has 14 residues. In germline, CDR1 is MNHEY, CDR2 SMNVEV (reference sequence). V lost 3 bases to trimming and J lost 2 bases, with 10 bases between them. CDR3 protein: CASSFQGTNTEAFF. CDR3 in DNA: TGTGCCAGCAGTTTCCAGGGGACTAACACTGAAGCTTTCTTT.

The chain employs TRBV5-1 and TRBJ2-3; no definite D call. Per the germline V gene, CDR1 is SGHRS and CDR2 is YFSETQ. Trimming left V 7 bases short and J 2 bases short, with 5 bases between. CDR3 length: 11 residues. The CDR3 sequence: CASQNTDTQYF. CDR3 DNA sequence: TGCGCCAGCCAAAACACAGATACGCAGTATTTT.

In this sample, this clonotype turned up many times. The chain employs TRBV12-3 or TRBV12-4 and TRBJ1-5; D might be TRBD1 (5 bases). The CDR3 totals 16 residues. V dropped 6 bases and J dropped 2 bases, with 17 bases sitting between them. CDR3 nucleotide sequence: TGTGCCAGCAGCCCCCGGGAAGGGGTAGGCAATCAGCCCCAGCATTTT. It specifies CASSPREGVGNQPQHF.

V usage is TRBV6-5 and J usage is TRBJ1-6, with unresolved D. The germline CDR1 and CDR2 sequences are MNHEY and SVGAGI. V gave up 3 bases and J gave up 7 bases, with 13 bases separating them. The CDR3 extends over 15 amino acids. CDR3 sequence reads: CASSYSDRPNSPLHF. For the CDR3, the DNA is TGTGCCAGCAGTTATTCCGACCGGCCGAATTCACCCCTCCACTTT.